The TCR beta chain under discussion was sequenced for a study of cytomegalovirus exposure and HLA in healthy donors. Study-wide points: Within an earlier analysis, most TCR beta V segments proved productive either about 87% or about 30% of the time.

Trimming left V 2 bases short and J 3 bases short, with 11 bases between. This CDR3 is 14 amino acids long. Germline loops: CDR1 SGDLS, CDR2 YYNGEE. Both 60 Vbeta primers and 13 Jbeta primers went into the PCR. Method: immunoSEQ multiplex PCR; TCRdb's copy keeps in-frame clones and lacks some. The sample lists over 150,000 clones, 65% to 85% occurring once. Details on this clone: What it recognizes is unknown.

The source of this sequence is a woman aged 45-59 years in good health and CMV-seropositive. The chain combines TRBV9 with TRBJ1-1, with D possibly being TRBD1 (5 bases). The specimen sequenced was PBMCs. The DNA of the CDR3 is TGTGCCAGCAGCGTCCTCGACAGCCACACTGAAGCTTTCTTT. Translation gives CASSVLDSHTEAFF.